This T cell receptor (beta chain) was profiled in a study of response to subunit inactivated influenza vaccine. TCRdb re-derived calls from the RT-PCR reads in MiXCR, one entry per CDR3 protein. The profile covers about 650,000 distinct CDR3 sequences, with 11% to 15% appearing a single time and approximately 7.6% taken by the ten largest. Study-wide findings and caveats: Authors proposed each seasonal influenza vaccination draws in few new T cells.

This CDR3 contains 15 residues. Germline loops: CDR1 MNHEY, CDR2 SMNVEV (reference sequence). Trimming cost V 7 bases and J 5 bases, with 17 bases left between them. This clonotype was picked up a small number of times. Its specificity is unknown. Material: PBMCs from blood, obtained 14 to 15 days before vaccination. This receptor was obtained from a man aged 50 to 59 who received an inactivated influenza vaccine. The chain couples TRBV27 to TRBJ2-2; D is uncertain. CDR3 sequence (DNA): TGTGCCAGCAAGCTATCGTGGTGGGGAACCGGGGAGCTGTTTTTT. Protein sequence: CASKLSWWGTGELFF.